Below, 10 T cell receptor beta chains from the same sample are listed, as sequenced in a study of pediatric ulcerative colitis. Rectal tissue came from one to two pinch biopsies taken at colonoscopy. Measured with immunoSEQ multiplex PCR; TCRdb has only the in-frame clones, and not every one. The sample holds 40,000 to 55,000 clones; 78% are singletons and the top ten take 3% to 4.5%. The sample consisted of gut tissue. These receptors all stem from a girl between 5 and 17 years old with moderate ulcerative colitis.

The V and J genes are TRBV5-6 and TRBJ2-7; perhaps TRBD1 as D (6 bases). There are 14 residues in the CDR3. Germline V CDR1 and CDR2: SGHDT, YYEEEE. V was clipped by 3 bases and J by 4 bases, with 14 bases between them. The CDR3 reads CASSWGTRFYEQYF. The CDR3 DNA reads TGTGCCAGCAGCTGGGGGACACGATTTTACGAGCAGTACTTC.

This clone was picked up a small number of times. The chain is built from TRBV11-2 and TRBJ1-1; no clear D gene. The V end was cut by 3 bases, the J end by 4 bases, with 9 bases between. CDR1 and CDR2 from the germline V gene are SGHAT and FQNNGV. CDR3 length: 13 amino acids. The DNA for the CDR3 is TGTGCCAGCAGCTTCATGGCCGGCACTGAAGCTTTCTTT. It is translated as CASSFMAGTEAFF. Drawing the rest from reference TRBV11-2 and TRBJ1-1, the complete variable domain is EAGVAQSPRYKIIEKRQSVAFWCNPISGHATLYWYQQILGQGPKLLIQFQNNGVVDDSQLPKDRFSAERLKGVDSTLKIQPAKLEDSAVYLCASSFMAGTEAFFGQGTRLTVV.

The chain recombines TRBV4-1 with TRBJ2-2; no clear D gene. This CDR3 has 14 residues. From germline, CDR1 is MGHRA and CDR2 YSYEKL. V lost 2 bases to trimming and J lost 5 bases, with 9 bases between them. CDR3 in DNA: TGCGCCAGCAGCCAATCGGAGAGTACCGGGGAGCTGTTTTTT. Translating gives CASSQSESTGELFF.

This clone has just one count. Other nucleotide sequences in the sample specify the same CDR3. The V and J genes are TRBV5-1 and TRBJ2-3; tentatively, D is TRBD1 (6 bases). The germline gives CDR1 SGHRS, CDR2 YFSETQ. V lost 0 bases and J lost 1, with 9 bases in between. This CDR3 spans 15 amino acids. Here the CDR3 reads CASSLAGVGTDTQYF. In nucleotides, the CDR3 is TGCGCCAGCAGCTTGGCAGGGGTGGGCACAGATACGCAGTATTTT.

The gene calls are TRBV27 and TRBJ1-1; D is undetermined. Trimming took 4 bases from V and 3 from J, leaving 9 bases between them. The germline V gene encodes CDR1 MNHEY and CDR2 SMNVEV (reference sequence). CDR3 length: 13 residues. CDR3 nucleotides: TGTGCCAGCAGTTCGACCCCGGACACTGAAGCTTTCTTT. This encodes CASSSTPDTEAFF.

This chain links TRBV28 with TRBJ2-3; 9 nucleotides match TRBD2. Unmatched junction bases numbered 5, after V lost 6 bases and J lost 1 base. The CDR3 has 15 amino acids. Germline-derived CDR1 and CDR2 are MDHEN and SYDVKM. CDR3 in amino acids: CASRGAGGRTDTQYF. DNA for the CDR3: TGTGCCAGCAGAGGAGCGGGGGGACGCACAGATACGCAGTATTTT.

The genes are TRBV5-6 and TRBJ1-1; D is undetermined. CDR3 size: 16 residues. Germline V gene sequence: CDR1 SGHDT, CDR2 YYEEEE. V lost 3 bases, J lost 2 bases, and 17 bases lay in between. The CDR3 DNA is TGTGCCAGCAGCTCCATTGCGGGTAGGAGAAACACTGAAGCTTTCTTT. It translates to CASSSIAGRRNTEAFF. The full variable domain, in which reference TRBV5-6 and TRBJ1-1 provide the parts outside the CDR3, is DAGVTQSPTHLIKTRGQQVTLRCSPKSGHDTVSWYQQALGQGPQFIFQYYEEEERQRGNFPDRFSGHQFPNYSSELNVNALLLGDSALYLCASSSIAGRRNTEAFFGQGTRLTVV.

The V call is TRBV6-5, the J call TRBJ2-5; maybe TRBD1 (6 bases). Trimming took 4 bases from V and 0 from J, leaving 12 bases between them. The CDR3 has 15 amino acids. In germline, CDR1 is MNHEY, CDR2 SVGAGI. The CDR3 spells CASSLRRDNQETQYF. The DNA for the CDR3 is TGTGCCAGCAGTTTACGACGGGACAACCAAGAGACCCAGTACTTC.

The V call is TRBV7-2, the J call TRBJ2-1, with no clear D. The V gene lost 5 bases and the J gene lost 4 bases, with 9 bases spanning the gap. Germline V lookup: CDR1 SGHTA, CDR2 FQGNSA. This CDR3 has 13 residues. CDR3 sequence (DNA): TGTGCCAGCAGCCCCGACCGATACAATGAGCAGTTCTTC. As protein: CASSPDRYNEQFF.

This clone appeared once. This chain connects TRBV4-2 to TRBJ2-5, with TRBD2 matching over 12 bases. The V and J ends lost 1 base and 4 bases, in that order; junction bases with no gene match: 7. Germline assignment: CDR1 LGHNA and CDR2 YNFKEQ. This CDR3 comprises 17 residues. The CDR3 nucleotides are TGTGCCAGCAGCCAAGGACTAGCGGGAGAATTCGGAGAGACCCAGTACTTC. Residues: CASSQGLAGEFGETQYF.